Listed here are 30 T cell receptor beta chains from one sample, sequenced in a study of post-analysis software for immune sequencing data (dated by TCRdb to 2013 to 2016). Their specific antigens are unknown. The receptor library was made with PCR. These reads were obtained on an Illumina HiSeq 2500. Unique molecular identifiers were incorporated into TCR beta cDNA libraries to reduce PCR and sequencing biases. The raw public reads went through TCRdb reprocessing: fastp at Q25, MiXCR clone calling, in-frame beta chains kept. Duplicate CDR3 protein sequences are folded into a single record with the most common DNA and genes. This sample gives around 770,000 distinct CDR3 sequences in total; roughly 46% of them show up just once. The top ten hold 4% to 5% of the sample. Results and caveats for the whole study, not just this receptor: Patients showed significantly higher frequencies than controls for roughly five TRBV segments, among them TRBV5-6, TRBV5-1 and TRBV20-1.

The sequencing sample was made of blood. Every receptor here comes from a girl aged 5-17 years with multiple sclerosis.

This clonotype was seen only a few times. The rearrangement uses TRBV7-8 and TRBJ2-7; no clear D. In germline, CDR1 is SGHVS, CDR2 FQNEAQ. Trimming took 0 bases from V and 0 from J, leaving 12 bases between them. The CDR3 contains 16 residues. DNA for the CDR3: TGTGCCAGCAGCTTAGCTCCGAGCAGCCTCTCCTACGAGCAGTACTTC. This sequence encodes CASSLAPSSLSYEQYF.

This clonotype has just a few counts. The V gene is TRBV7-2, the J gene TRBJ1-6, with no clear D. The CDR3 loop spans 14 amino acids. The V and J ends lost 3 bases and 5 bases respectively, with 8 bases between them. The germline V gene encodes CDR1 SGHTA and CDR2 FQGNSA. The CDR3 sequence: CASSFTEDNSPLHF. CDR3 in DNA: TGTGCCAGCAGCTTTACAGAGGATAATTCACCCCTCCACTTT.

This chain connects TRBV28 to TRBJ1-6; no firm D call. From germline, CDR1 is MDHEN and CDR2 SYDVKM. The germline V and J ends were trimmed by 6 bases and 8 bases, with 17 bases remaining between them. The CDR3 length is 15 residues. The CDR3 region has the DNA TGTGCCAGCAGGACCGTGGAGGCGCGTGATTCACCCCTCCACTTT. As protein: CASRTVEARDSPLHF.

The rearrangement joins TRBV29-1 to TRBJ1-2; 7 bases are shared with TRBD1. This CDR3 spans 11 amino acids. The germline gives CDR1 SQVTM, CDR2 ANQGSEA. With 7 bases clipped from V and 8 bases from J, the junction kept 7 bases outside the gene matches. The CDR3 bases are TGCAGCGCCGACAGGGCCCAAGGCTACACCTTC. Amino acids: CSADRAQGYTF. Filled out from reference TRBV29-1 and TRBJ1-2, the complete variable domain reads SAVISQKPSRDICQRGTSLTIQCQVDSQVTMMFWYRQQPGQSLTLIATANQGSEATYESGFVIDKFPISRPNLTFSTLTVSNMSPEDSSIYLCSADRAQGYTFGSGTRLTVV.

This clonotype was picked up a small number of times. The chain has TRBV6-1 and TRBJ2-7; D unresolved. Germline values: CDR1 MNHNS, CDR2 SASEGT. The V end was cut by 6 bases, the J end by 5 bases, with 17 bases between. CDR3 length equals 14 residues. CDR3 in amino acids: CASRKTHGENEQYF. In nucleotides, the CDR3 is TGTGCCAGCAGGAAGACCCATGGCGAGAACGAGCAGTACTTC.

This clonotype was seen more than once but under ten times. The chain has TRBV5-1 and TRBJ1-2, with D possibly being TRBD1 (5 bases). CDR1 and CDR2 (germline): SGHRS, YFSETQ. The ends were cut back, 1 base at V and 4 bases at J, with 11 bases in the middle. The CDR3 consists of 14 residues. The chain's CDR3 is CASSLSGTLYGYTF. The CDR3 DNA reads TGCGCCAGCAGCTTGTCCGGGACGCTCTATGGCTACACCTTC. Looking up the rest from reference TRBV5-1 and TRBJ1-2 gives the full variable domain: KAGVTQTPRYLIKTRGQQVTLSCSPISGHRSVSWYQQTPGQGLQFLFEYFSETQRNKGNFPGRFSGRQFSNSRSEMNVSTLELGDSALYLCASSLSGTLYGYTFGSGTRLTVV.

V gene TRBV7-8 combines with J gene TRBJ2-3; TRBD2 agrees at 9 bases. Germline V gene lookup returns CDR1 SGHVS and CDR2 FQNEAQ. The V segment lost 3 bases and the J segment 1 base; nucleotides outside the gene matches: 8. This CDR3 spans 17 amino acids. The CDR3 DNA reads TGTGCCAGCAGCTTGACGCGGCTAGCGGGACGCACAGATACGCAGTATTTT. As protein: CASSLTRLAGRTDTQYF.

This clonotype was detected a few times. The rearrangement uses TRBV12-3 or TRBV12-4 and TRBJ2-5; D possibly corresponds to TRBD1 (5 bases). CDR3 size: 13 residues. V lost 3 bases to trimming and J lost 8 bases, with 13 bases between them. DNA of the CDR3: TGTGCCAGCAGTTTTTCGACAGACCAAACCCAGTACTTC. Its translation is CASSFSTDQTQYF.

This clonotype has at least ten counts. The chain employs TRBV5-1 and TRBJ2-3; D may be TRBD2 (5 bases). The CDR3 runs 14 residues. CDR1 SGHRS and CDR2 YFSETQ come from the germline V gene. Trimming removed 1 base from V and 4 bases from J, with 10 bases in between. The CDR3 region is CASSLLASADTQYF. The CDR3, as DNA: TGCGCCAGCAGCTTGTTAGCGTCGGCAGATACGCAGTATTTT.

The chain links TRBV6-2 or TRBV6-3 to TRBJ1-2; TRBD1 is a possible D gene (5 bases). V lost 6 bases, J lost 7 bases, and 18 bases lay in between. The CDR3 extends over 14 amino acids. Germline CDR1 and CDR2: MNHEY and SVGEGT. CDR3 sequence reads: CASRPKQGIGGYTF. The DNA of the CDR3 is TGTGCCAGCAGACCTAAGCAGGGAATCGGTGGCTACACCTTC.

This clonotype was seen only a few times. Its ends do not fully match the called genes, so a read error is possible. The rearrangement links TRBV10-3 to TRBJ2-3, with 9 bases identical to TRBD2. Looked up from germline, CDR1 is ENHRY and CDR2 is SYGVKD. This CDR3 has 14 amino acids. Here the CDR3 DNA reads TGTGCCATGCGGACTAGCGCCAGCACGGATACGCAGTATTTT. Encoded protein: CAMRTSASTDTQYF.

This chain connects TRBV7-9 to TRBJ1-1; D ambiguous. The germline V and J ends were trimmed by 2 bases and 0 bases, with 7 bases remaining between them. Germline V lookup: CDR1 SEHNR, CDR2 FQNEAQ (reference sequence). The CDR3 has 14 residues. The CDR3 bases are TGTGCCAGCAGCTTACAGTTAATGAACACTGAAGCTTTCTTT. Encoded protein: CASSLQLMNTEAFF.

This clonotype was seen only a few times. CDR3 in amino acids: CASSQEASSAMKNIQYF. For the CDR3, the DNA is TGTGCCAGCAGCCAAGAAGCGTCTAGCGCAATGAAAAACATTCAGTACTTC. This chain joins TRBV4-2 and TRBJ2-4; a weak D match, TRBD2 (6 bases). Deletions cut 0 bases from V and 4 bases from J, with 16 bases between. CDR1 and CDR2 from the germline V gene are LGHNA and YNFKEQ. The CDR3 is 17 residues long.

This clonotype has a handful of counts. This chain links TRBV11-2 with TRBJ2-1; 9 bases are shared with TRBD2. There are 14 residues in the CDR3. V was clipped by 1 base and J by 8 bases; unmatched bases: 3. The germline CDR1 and CDR2 sequences are SGHAT and FQNNGV. CDR3 in amino acids: CASSLVPSGDEQFF. The CDR3 DNA follows: TGTGCCAGCAGCTTAGTCCCTAGCGGGGATGAGCAGTTCTTC.

The chain joins TRBV28 to TRBJ2-1; D remains ambiguous. Germline CDR1 is MDHEN and CDR2 is SYDVKM. The CDR3 loop spans 12 amino acids. Trimming took 2 bases from V and 10 from J, leaving 9 bases between them. CDR3 nucleotides: TGTGCCAGCAGTTTAGGGCTGGTAGAGCAGTTCTTC. Residues: CASSLGLVEQFF.

CDR3 nucleotide sequence: TGTGCCAGCAGTGAGGGTCCCCTCTATGGCTACACCTTC. Translating it yields CASSEGPLYGYTF. This chain connects TRBV2 to TRBJ1-2, with no clear D. Trimming removed 3 bases at V and 4 bases at J, with 9 bases between. The CDR3 is made up of 13 amino acids. The V gene's germline CDR1 is SNHLY and CDR2 FYNNEI.

The rearrangement uses TRBV7-8 and TRBJ2-1; 7 nucleotides agree with TRBD2. V shed 7 bases and J 8 bases; nucleotides not matched to a gene: 23. CDR1 is SGHVS, CDR2 FQNEAQ, per germline. This CDR3 spans 18 amino acids. The chain's CDR3 is CASNLSPSGDLGFDEQFF. The CDR3 DNA reads as TGTGCCAGCAATCTCTCCCCCAGCGGGGATTTGGGGTTCGATGAGCAGTTCTTC. Drawing the rest from reference TRBV7-8 and TRBJ2-1, the complete variable domain is GAGVSQSPRYKVAKRGQDVALRCDPISGHVSLFWYQQALGQGPEFLTYFQNEAQLDKSGLPSDRFFAERPEGSVSTLKIQRTQQEDSAVYLCASNLSPSGDLGFDEQFFGPGTRLTVL.

This clonotype was seen once. The rearrangement links TRBV6-6 to TRBJ1-5; a weak D match, TRBD1 (6 bases). The V end was cut by 5 bases, the J end by 7 bases, with 18 bases between. CDR3 size: 15 residues. Germline CDR1 MNHNY, CDR2 SVGAGI (reference sequence). Here the CDR3 reads CASSGVGRGGQPQHF. CDR3 DNA sequence: TGTGCCAGCAGTGGAGTTGGAAGGGGGGGCCAGCCCCAGCATTTT.

This clonotype was detected only a few times. V gene TRBV5-5 combines with J gene TRBJ2-5; 10 bases line up with TRBD2. The CDR3 has 15 amino acids. J lost 4 bases, V lost 1 base, and 4 bases had no gene match. Germline V gives CDR1 SGHKS, CDR2 YYEKEE (reference sequence). The CDR3: CASSLIAGGRETQYF. CDR3 bases: TGTGCCAGCAGCTTGATAGCGGGAGGCCGAGAGACCCAGTACTTC.

The chain uses TRBV15 and TRBJ2-4; possibly TRBD1 or TRBD2 for D (5 bases each). Germline V gene data show CDR1 as LNHNV and CDR2 as YYDKDF (reference sequence). The germline V and J ends were trimmed by 9 bases and 8 bases, with 14 bases remaining between them. The CDR3 covers 12 residues. The CDR3 loop is CATRGTGDIQYF. The CDR3 bases are TGTGCCACTCGAGGGACCGGGGACATTCAGTACTTC.

This chain connects TRBV7-6 to TRBJ2-7; 10 nucleotides align to TRBD1. The CDR3 covers 18 residues. Germline CDR1 reads SGHVS; CDR2 reads FNYEAQ. The V segment lost 5 bases and the J segment 0 bases; nucleotides outside the gene matches: 13. The CDR3 nucleotides read TGTGCCAGCAGCCCCGAGGGACAGGGGCCTGATTTCTCCTACGAGCAGTACTTC. Encoded protein: CASSPEGQGPDFSYEQYF.

V is TRBV5-1 and J is TRBJ2-3; D not resolved. Trimming took off 6 bases at V and 4 bases at J, with 15 bases between the two ends. CDR3 size: 14 residues. The germline CDR1 and CDR2 sequences are SGHRS and YFSETQ. In nucleotides, the CDR3 is TGCGCCAGCAATAGAGTCACTGGGCCAGATACGCAGTATTTT. Protein product: CASNRVTGPDTQYF.

There are a few counts of this clonotype. The chain is built from TRBV5-1 and TRBJ2-1; D uncertain. Per germline, CDR1 SGHRS and CDR2 YFSETQ. Trimming removed 0 bases at V and 7 bases at J, with 11 bases between. CDR3 length: 14 amino acids. The CDR3 sequence: CASSLGVAENEQFF. CDR3 bases: TGCGCCAGCAGCTTGGGTGTGGCGGAGAATGAGCAGTTCTTC. Variable domain in full (rest from reference TRBV5-1 and TRBJ2-1): KAGVTQTPRYLIKTRGQQVTLSCSPISGHRSVSWYQQTPGQGLQFLFEYFSETQRNKGNFPGRFSGRQFSNSRSEMNVSTLELGDSALYLCASSLGVAENEQFFGPGTRLTVL.

This rearrangement joins TRBV9 to TRBJ2-1; D not resolved. The CDR3 consists of 12 residues. Per germline, CDR1 SGDLS and CDR2 YYNGEE. The V and J ends lost 3 bases and 5 bases respectively, with 6 bases between them. CDR3 residues: CASSEEHNEQFF. CDR3 coding DNA: TGTGCCAGCAGCGAGGAGCACAATGAGCAGTTCTTC.

The chain has TRBV20-1 and TRBJ2-1, with 11 bases identical to TRBD2. V lost 0 bases to trimming and J lost 9 bases; unmatched junction nucleotides: 10. CDR3 size: 16 residues. In germline, CDR1 is DFQATT, CDR2 SNEGSKA (reference sequence). The CDR3, as DNA: TGCAGTGCTAGAGATGGGGAAGTAGCGGGAGGGCTTGAGCAGTTCTTC. Amino acid sequence: CSARDGEVAGGLEQFF.

The chain joins TRBV30 to TRBJ2-7; D remains ambiguous. CDR1 is GTSNPN and CDR2 is SVGIG in the germline V gene (reference sequence). V dropped 4 bases and J dropped 7 bases, with 11 bases sitting between them. The length of the CDR3 is 11 residues. This CDR3 is CAWKGFHEQYF. DNA of the CDR3: TGTGCCTGGAAGGGTTTCCATGAGCAGTACTTC.

The chain joins TRBV2 to TRBJ1-5, with D perhaps TRBD1 (5 bases). Looked up from germline, CDR1 is SNHLY and CDR2 is FYNNEI. V was pared by 5 bases and J by 3 bases, with 14 bases between. The CDR3 runs to 15 residues. The CDR3 bases are TGTGCCAGCAGTAAGGGCTGGGGGAACAATCAGCCCCAGCATTTT. Translating it yields CASSKGWGNNQPQHF.

The gene calls are TRBV7-9 and TRBJ2-4; possibly TRBD2 for D (5 bases). Near its end, the DNA agrees better with TRBJ2-5, so the J call may be wrong. This CDR3 is built from 16 residues. Germline values: CDR1 SEHNR, CDR2 FQNEAQ (reference sequence). The CDR3 loop reads CASSQLQEDLRETQYF. The CDR3 region has the DNA TGTGCCAGCAGCCAGCTGCAGGAGGACCTCAGGGAGACCCAGTACTTC.

The chain carries TRBV27 and TRBJ2-4, with 8 bases aligning to TRBD2. The better agreement between TRBJ2-7 and the DNA end casts doubt on the J call. The CDR3 runs 14 residues. Germline V gene data show CDR1 as MNHEY and CDR2 as SMNVEV (reference sequence). The CDR3 region has the DNA TGTGCCAGCGGGGGGAGCGGGAGTAGGTACGAGCAGTACTTC. Translated: CASGGSGSRYEQYF.

V and J are TRBV9 and TRBJ2-4; D unresolved. The DNA end is more similar to TRBJ2-7, so the J call may be wrong. The CDR3 spans 13 residues. The germline gives CDR1 SGDLS, CDR2 YYNGEE. The CDR3 sequence: CASSVGGGNEQYF. CDR3 sequence (DNA): TGTGCCAGCAGCGTAGGGGGTGGGAACGAGCAGTACTTC.